These T cell receptor beta chains were read from a single sample in a study of technical replicates of blood from several donors. Here immunoSEQ multiplex PCR was the method, and the copy in TCRdb shows in-frame clones only, minus some. This sample has 98,000 or so clones, with 95% found just once. Material for sequencing was T cells isolated from PBMCs. These receptors all stem from a human donor in good health. Each CDR3 is given with its conserved first and last residue. A D gene is named only where the DNA matches it firmly.

TRBV6-6,-,TRBJ2-5,CASSYQRAGETQYF
TRBV18,-,TRBJ1-2,CASSPLRGSNYGYTF
TRBV7-2,-,TRBJ2-7,CASSFSFHEQYF
TRBV2,-,TRBJ2-2,CASNQVISYTGELFF
TRBV6-6,-,TRBJ1-1,CASSYSQGYTEAFF
TRBV10-2,-,TRBJ2-3,CASSVGLFTDTQYF
TRBV25-1,TRBD2,TRBJ2-2,CASSRGTSTGELFF
TRBV29-1,-,TRBJ2-1,CSVDGESNEQFF
TRBV18,-,TRBJ2-3,CASSPPPSYLTTSSTQYF
TRBV28,TRBD1,TRBJ1-2,CASSRSGTGGYGYTF
TRBV11-3,-,TRBJ1-4,CASSSGLLEGKLFF
TRBV6-5,-,TRBJ2-2,CASRNRQRDTGELFF
TRBV29-1,TRBD1,TRBJ1-6,CSVSQGDNSPLHF
TRBV6-5,-,TRBJ1-1,CASSRTVTNTEAFF
TRBV29-1,TRBD1,TRBJ2-3,CSARTGRLQDTQYF
TRBV1,-,TRBJ2-3,CTSSPGSGALPYSTDTQYF
TRBV28,TRBD1,TRBJ1-2,CASKKRGHYGYTF
TRBV5-4,TRBD1,TRBJ1-2,CASSLVSAGQGKTPSF
TRBV7-9,-,TRBJ1-1,CASSSTTGVVTEAFF
TRBV5-1,TRBD1,TRBJ2-1,CASSYGQGRDNEQFF
TRBV5-6,-,TRBJ1-5,CASSLGRGPQHF
TRBV7-9,-,TRBJ1-2,CASSLVQGFGYTF
TRBV6-5,TRBD2,TRBJ2-3,CASSYSSGGSTDTQYF
TRBV28,TRBD2,TRBJ2-7,CASSLRGLAVPSYEQYF
TRBV27,TRBD2,TRBJ2-7,CATRGGFYEQYF
TRBV4-1,TRBD2,TRBJ2-3,CASSQGGGDTDTQYF
TRBV28,-,TRBJ2-2,CASSSSRGGELFF
TRBV4-1,TRBD2,TRBJ2-7,CASSLGRASGRAGDEQYF
TRBV5-1,-,TRBJ2-7,CASSSMGPEYEQYF
TRBV28,TRBD2,TRBJ2-1,CASSLSTSGSYNEQFF
TRBV7-8,-,TRBJ2-7,CASSSEGTLTYEQYF
TRBV11-3,TRBD2,TRBJ2-2,CASSLERLATGELFF
TRBV11-2,-,TRBJ1-3,CASSLSGSGNTIYF
TRBV2,-,TRBJ2-1,CASSEGTPYNEQFF
TRBV7-8,TRBD2,TRBJ2-3,CASSPELRTSGDTQYF
TRBV7-9,TRBD2,TRBJ2-7,CASSFSGGHRNHEQYF
TRBV10-3,TRBD1,TRBJ1-1,CAISSGQGAQRSSFF
TRBV6-5,-,TRBJ1-4,CASSYSAGWNEKLFF
TRBV25-1,-,TRBJ2-7,CASRQVSGYEQYF
TRBV11-2,-,TRBJ1-2,CASSKVGGNYGYTF
TRBV29-1,TRBD1,TRBJ1-2,CSVPGGRGRSEGYTF
TRBV30,-,TRBJ1-2,CALLRGNYGYTF
TRBV7-9,-,TRBJ2-7,CASSPSPYEQYF
TRBV5-4,TRBD2,TRBJ2-3,CASSFQRGDPNQYF
TRBV19,-,TRBJ2-7,CASSRLGPYEQYF
TRBV9,-,TRBJ1-2,CASSVEPNEGGPFNYGYTF
TRBV11-3,-,TRBJ1-2,CASSLDLTDRSFGYTF
TRBV6-5,TRBD2,TRBJ2-7,CASRGREANYEQYF
TRBV28,TRBD2,TRBJ2-5,CASSGLAMNSQETQYF
TRBV16,TRBD1,TRBJ2-2,CASNPGQGASSTGELFF
TRBV5-1,TRBD1,TRBJ1-4,CASSLSGTGGEKLFF
TRBV5-1,-,TRBJ2-3,CASGDSLNTQYF
TRBV12-5,-,TRBJ2-4,CASGLVLGGGKAKNIQYF
TRBV28,-,TRBJ2-4,CASSLAGIGNIQYF
TRBV5-4,-,TRBJ1-5,CASSSGQGPNQPQHF
TRBV6-1,TRBD1,TRBJ1-4,CASSVGTGGRIGEEKLFF